The 19 T cell receptor beta chains below all came from one sample that was sequenced in a study of cytomegalovirus exposure and HLA in healthy donors. This table comes from immunoSEQ multiplex PCR, and its TCRdb copy is limited to in-frame clones, with some not included. This sample has over 150,000 clones, with approximately 86% found just once. Sample: PBMCs. The source of these receptors is a man aged 18 to 35 in good health and CMV-seropositive.

This clone was observed a few times. The rearrangement uses TRBV20-1 and TRBJ1-2; D perhaps matches TRBD1 (6 bases). The CDR3 is made up of 11 amino acids. CDR1 DFQATT and CDR2 SNEGSKA come from the germline V gene (reference sequence). Between the trimmed V and J ends, which lost 5 bases and 4 bases, there was a span of 8 bases. CDR3 loop: CSAFRGYGYTF. In nucleotides, the CDR3 is TGCAGTGCTTTCAGGGGCTATGGCTACACCTTC.

V is TRBV7-9 and J is TRBJ2-7; D may be TRBD1 (5 bases). V was trimmed by 5 bases and J by 0 bases, leaving 14 bases between them. Germline loops: CDR1 SEHNR, CDR2 FQNEAQ (reference sequence). CDR3 length: 15 amino acids. The CDR3 here is CASSGVQGSSYEQYF. CDR3 DNA sequence: TGTGCCAGCAGCGGGGTGCAGGGAAGCTCCTACGAGCAGTACTTC.

The CDR3 DNA reads TGTGCCAGCAGCGCCCAACAGGGAAACGAGCAGTACTTC. This gives the protein CASSAQQGNEQYF. The chain is built from TRBV7-3 and TRBJ2-7, with a possible D match to TRBD1 (6 bases). Germline V gene lookup returns CDR1 SGHTA and CDR2 FQGTGA. The CDR3 covers 13 residues. Trimming cost V 5 bases and J 5 bases, with 13 bases left between them.

V and J are TRBV29-1 and TRBJ2-7; 9 bases match TRBD1. This CDR3 is built from 13 residues. Per the germline V gene, CDR1 is SQVTM and CDR2 is ANQGSEA. Unmatched junction bases numbered 9, after V lost 6 bases and J lost 6 bases. CDR3 protein: CSVPGQGPREQYF. CDR3 nucleotides: TGCAGCGTGCCGGGACAGGGACCCCGCGAGCAGTACTTC.

The chain recombines TRBV25-1 with TRBJ2-5; possibly TRBD2 for D (5 bases). Trimming removed 5 bases at V and 1 base at J, with 23 bases between. The CDR3 runs 18 residues. Per germline, CDR1 MGHDK and CDR2 SYGVNS. The CDR3: CASSHPTYRLAGQETQYF. The CDR3 coding sequence is TGTGCCAGCAGTCACCCCACTTACCGGCTAGCAGGCCAAGAGACCCAGTACTTC.

The gene calls are TRBV9 and TRBJ2-1; 10 bases are a match to TRBD2. This CDR3 comprises 15 residues. The trim removed 0 bases at V and 4 bases at J, leaving 1 base unmatched. From germline, CDR1 is SGDLS and CDR2 YYNGEE. CDR3 protein: CASSVEGLAYNEQFF. CDR3 nucleotide sequence: TGTGCCAGCAGCGTAGAGGGACTAGCGTACAATGAGCAGTTCTTC.

The V call is TRBV4-3, the J call TRBJ1-5; D unresolved. CDR1 and CDR2 (germline): LGHNA, YSLEER. V lost 1 base and J 3 bases, leaving 10 bases between the germline ends. CDR3 length: 15 amino acids. The CDR3 is CASSQAREDNQPQHF. The CDR3 DNA sequence: TGCGCCAGCAGCCAAGCTAGGGAGGACAATCAGCCCCAGCATTTT.

The chain has TRBV18 and TRBJ1-2; no reliable D call. The V and J ends lost 3 bases and 8 bases respectively, with 19 bases between them. The length of the CDR3 is 15 residues. The germline gives CDR1 KGHSH, CDR2 LQKENI. CDR3: CASSPRQDGVYGYTF. In DNA form, the CDR3 reads TGTGCCAGCTCACCTAGGCAGGATGGCGTCTACGGCTACACCTTC.

The J gene is TRBJ2-7, the V gene TRBV30; the match to TRBD1 covers 9 bases. In germline, CDR1 is GTSNPN, CDR2 SVGIG (reference sequence). There are 14 residues in the CDR3. V lost 3 bases and J lost 5; bases outside the gene matches: 8. CDR3 DNA: TGTGCCTGGAGCCTCCGGGACAGGGTCAACGAGCAGTACTTC. It specifies CAWSLRDRVNEQYF.

The V and J genes are TRBV29-1 and TRBJ2-7; 7 nucleotides align to TRBD2. The CDR3 runs to 15 residues. Germline V gene sequence: CDR1 SQVTM, CDR2 ANQGSEA. Losses at the gene ends were 4 bases for V and 3 bases for J; bases not matched to a gene: 12. This CDR3 reads CSVVGLSGLGYEQYF. In DNA form, the CDR3 reads TGCAGCGTTGTCGGTCTAAGCGGACTAGGCTACGAGCAGTACTTC.

The rearrangement uses TRBV9 and TRBJ1-4; the D gene is possibly TRBD1 (5 bases). Looked up from germline, CDR1 is SGDLS and CDR2 is YYNGEE. The CDR3 length is 14 residues. With 3 bases removed from V and 4 bases from J, the gap between germline ends came to 10 bases. The CDR3 region is CASSAGHFNEKLFF. The CDR3 nucleotides read TGTGCCAGCAGCGCCGGACATTTTAATGAAAAACTGTTTTTT.

This chain uses TRBV18 with TRBJ1-6; 11 positions match TRBD1. The CDR3 consists of 16 residues. With V trimmed by 3 bases and J by 10 bases, 8 bases remained unmatched. Germline V gene lookup returns CDR1 KGHSH and CDR2 LQKENI. The CDR3 here is CASSPFSGQGDSPLHF. The CDR3 DNA is TGTGCCAGCTCACCTTTCTCGGGACAGGGGGACTCACCCCTCCACTTT. Supplemented by reference TRBV18 and TRBJ1-6, the full variable domain reads NAGVMQNPRHLVRRRGQEARLRCSPMKGHSHVYWYRQLPEEGLKFMVYLQKENIIDESGMPKERFSAEFPKEGPSILRIQQVVRGDSAAYFCASSPFSGQGDSPLHFGNGTRLTVT.

The chain carries TRBV29-1 and TRBJ2-3; 11 positions agree with TRBD1. There are 15 residues in the CDR3. V shed 5 bases and J 5 bases; nucleotides not matched to a gene: 9. Germline lookup yields CDR1 SQVTM and CDR2 ANQGSEA. In nucleotides, the CDR3 is TGCAGCGTTAGTCCGGACAGGGGGCTGGGAGATACGCAGTATTTT. Residues: CSVSPDRGLGDTQYF.

The CDR3: CASSAAVQGNQPQHF. CDR3 nucleotide sequence: TGTGCCAGCAGCGCGGCTGTACAGGGTAATCAGCCCCAGCATTTT. This sequence joins TRBV11-2 and TRBJ1-5, with TRBD1 as a possible D gene (6 bases). There are 15 residues in the CDR3. The V gene's germline CDR1 is SGHAT and CDR2 FQNNGV. The V gene lost 5 bases and the J gene lost 4 bases, with 15 bases spanning the gap.

V is TRBV9 and J is TRBJ2-1; 12 bases map to TRBD2. The length of the CDR3 is 17 residues. Germline V gives CDR1 SGDLS, CDR2 YYNGEE. J was trimmed by 5 bases and V by 2 bases; bases with no gene match: 8. Here the CDR3 reads CASSVGPSGRANNEQFF. In DNA, the CDR3 is TGTGCCAGCAGCGTGGGGCCTAGCGGGAGGGCTAACAATGAGCAGTTCTTC.

CDR3 loop: CASRTLAGSRELFF. The CDR3 nucleotides are TGTGCCAGCAGGACACTAGCGGGGAGCCGGGAGCTGTTTTTT. The chain combines TRBV6-5 with TRBJ2-2; TRBD2 matches at 10 bases. This CDR3 contains 14 residues. V trimming: 6 bases; J trimming: 9 bases; junction bases outside the gene matches: 7. Germline loops: CDR1 MNHEY, CDR2 SVGAGI.

This clone appeared a few times. V gene TRBV7-3 combines with J gene TRBJ1-2, with TRBD1 identical over 12 bases. The CDR3 covers 15 residues. The V gene end was trimmed by 4 bases and the J gene end by 8 bases; junction bases not matched to a gene: 8. The germline V gene encodes CDR1 SGHTA and CDR2 FQGTGA. Written as DNA, the CDR3 is TGTGCCAGCAGCTCCGCCGGGACAGGGGGCGAAGGCTACACCTTC. Translated, it gives CASSSAGTGGEGYTF. Looking up the rest from reference TRBV7-3 and TRBJ1-2 gives the full variable domain: GAGVSQTPSNKVTEKGKYVELRCDPISGHTALYWYRQSLGQGPEFLIYFQGTGAADDSGLPNDRFFAVRPEGSVSTLKIQRTERGDSAVYLCASSSAGTGGEGYTFGSGTRLTVV.

This chain connects TRBV7-9 to TRBJ2-3; no clear D. V shed 3 bases and J shed 6 bases, with 10 bases lying between them. The CDR3 extends over 13 amino acids. In germline, CDR1 is SEHNR, CDR2 FQNEAQ (reference sequence). The CDR3 here is CASSLGLRDTQYF. The CDR3 nucleotides read TGTGCCAGCAGCTTGGGCCTCCGGGATACGCAGTATTTT.

The CDR3 DNA is TGTGCCAGCAGCCCGCTCCCAGGTGGTGAGCAGTACTTC. Amino acid sequence: CASSPLPGGEQYF. V gene TRBV5-6 combines with J gene TRBJ2-7; D not resolved. Germline-derived CDR1 and CDR2 are SGHDT and YYEEEE. The length of the CDR3 is 13 residues. V was cut by 4 bases and J by 7 bases, with 15 bases left in between.